This T cell receptor (beta chain) was captured in a study of shared clonotypes between healthy human individuals. Whole-study findings and limits: Researchers sampled only blood; tissue repertoires likely differ. Deeper or shallower sequencing was expected to change how clonotypes are shared among donors.

TCRdb keeps only in-frame clones here, not all; method: immunoSEQ multiplex PCR. The data show approximately 100,000 clones, with approximately 65% seen just once and over 20% held by the top ten. As regards this clone: The antigen remains unidentified.

The CDR3 is 17 amino acids. The junction had 11 bases not matched to a gene; V was cut back by 3 bases and J by 4 bases. Germline-derived CDR1 and CDR2 are MGHRA and YSYEKL. The sequence was obtained from a woman aged 25 to 45 in good health. The chain recombines TRBV4-1 with TRBJ2-7; 11 bases are shared with TRBD2. The sequenced sample consisted of memory CD8+ T cells sorted from blood. Noted subset: CD45RO+ cells pooled with CCR7-negative TemRA cells. The CDR3 sequence: CASSHPGLADLGYEQYF. DNA of the CDR3: TGCGCCAGCAGCCACCCGGGACTAGCGGATTTGGGGTACGAGCAGTACTTC.